The T cell receptor beta chain under discussion was sequenced for a study of cytomegalovirus exposure and HLA in healthy donors. Study-wide results and limits: A later analysis appeared to link common viral pathogens to several of the most significant clusters.

Of note for this clone: The antigen remains unidentified.

Both 60 Vbeta primers and 13 Jbeta primers went into the PCR. Data came from immunoSEQ multiplex PCR; TCRdb stores just in-frame clones and leaves some out. The profile covers about 110,000 clones, with around 77% appearing a single time and around 3.5% taken by the ten largest. V lost 6 bases, J lost 1 base, and 13 bases lay in between. The CDR3 extends over 15 amino acids. Germline V gene data show CDR1 as SNHLY and CDR2 as FYNNEI. The chain employs TRBV2 and TRBJ2-4; D is perhaps TRBD2 (6 bases). This sequence was found in a human donor in good health. The sequenced material came from PBMCs. This CDR3 reads CASSLSREAKNIQYF. CDR3 bases: TGTGCCAGCAGCCTGAGCCGGGAGGCCAAAAACATTCAGTACTTC.